This T cell receptor (beta chain) is drawn from a study of cytomegalovirus exposure and HLA in healthy donors. Whole-study findings and limits: A previous analysis found most TCR beta V segments productive roughly 87% or roughly 30% of the time. As immune exposure information, only CMV serostatus was available. In a later analysis, HLA-associated beta chains showed higher expansion and lower generation probabilities than comparable chains.

V was trimmed by 6 bases and J by 10 bases, leaving 13 bases between them. The CDR3 is 11 residues long. Germline CDR1 DFQATT, CDR2 SNEGSKA (reference sequence). Amplification used 60 Vbeta primers and 13 Jbeta primers. Method: immunoSEQ multiplex PCR; TCRdb's copy keeps in-frame clones and lacks some. In the table there are 190,000 or so clones, more than 80% of which are singletons. Turning to this clone: No antigen is known for it.

This clonotype originated in a boy between 10 and 17 years old in good health and CMV-seronegative. The rearrangement uses TRBV20-1 and TRBJ2-1, with no clear D. The sample consisted of PBMCs. As DNA, the CDR3 is TGCAGTGCCCGGCTATACGGGGAGCAGTTCTTC. This codes for CSARLYGEQFF.